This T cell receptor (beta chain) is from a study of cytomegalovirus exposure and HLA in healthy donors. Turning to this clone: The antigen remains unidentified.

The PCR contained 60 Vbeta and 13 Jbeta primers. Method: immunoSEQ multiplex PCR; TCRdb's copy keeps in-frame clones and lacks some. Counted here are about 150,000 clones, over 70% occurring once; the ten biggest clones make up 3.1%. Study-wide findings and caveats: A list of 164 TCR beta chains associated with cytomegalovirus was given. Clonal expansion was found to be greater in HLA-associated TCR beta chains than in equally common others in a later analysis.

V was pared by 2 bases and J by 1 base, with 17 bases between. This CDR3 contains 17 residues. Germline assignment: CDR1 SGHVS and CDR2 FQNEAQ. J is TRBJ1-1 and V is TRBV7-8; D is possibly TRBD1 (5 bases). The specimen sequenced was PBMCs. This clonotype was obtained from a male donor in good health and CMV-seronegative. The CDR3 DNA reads TGTGCCAGCAGCTTATTCCTTCGGTACGGACAGAACACTGAAGCTTTCTTT. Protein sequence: CASSLFLRYGQNTEAFF.